The TCR beta chain under discussion was sequenced for a study of beta chain features in type 1 diabetes. The V gene end was trimmed by 6 bases and the J gene end by 3 bases; junction bases not matched to a gene: 3. The CDR3 runs 13 residues. Germline V lookup: CDR1 SQVTM, CDR2 ANQGSEA. The study reverse transcribed the entire isolated RNA, so it sequenced expressed TCRB transcripts. Data came from immunoSEQ multiplex PCR; TCRdb stores just in-frame clones and leaves some out. This table holds nearly 250,000 clones, under 70% found once. The chain carries TRBV29-1 and TRBJ2-3, with TRBD2 identical over 10 bases. Sequenced input: naive CD4+ T cells from blood. The sequence was obtained from a young man in good health. The CDR3 protein is CSVVGLATDTQYF. The CDR3 DNA is TGCAGCGTGGTGGGACTAGCGACAGATACGCAGTATTTT.